The 6 T cell receptor beta chains below all came from one sample that was sequenced in a study of blood T cell repertoires in COVID-19. Sequenced by immunoSEQ multiplex PCR; TCRdb stores in-frame clones only, minus some. The sample shows about 110,000 clones, around 83% of them seen only once. The source material was peripheral blood. These receptors all come from a woman older than 75 with active or convalescent COVID-19.

The chain joins TRBV5-5 to TRBJ1-2, with D unclear. Per the germline V gene, CDR1 is SGHKS and CDR2 is YYEKEE (reference sequence). The V end lost 5 bases, the J end lost 10 bases, and 21 bases lay between the germline ends. The CDR3 totals 14 residues. This chain's CDR3 is CASRHAVEPGTYTF. CDR3 nucleotide sequence: TGTGCCAGCAGACATGCCGTGGAGCCGGGTACCTACACCTTC.

The chain links TRBV28 to TRBJ1-2; D is undetermined. The CDR3 spans 13 residues. V was trimmed by 2 bases and J by 0 bases, leaving 4 bases between them. CDR1 is MDHEN, CDR2 SYDVKM, per germline. CDR3 in DNA: TGTGCCAGCAGTTTACCGGCTAACTATGGCTACACCTTC. Protein: CASSLPANYGYTF.

V usage is TRBV5-4 and J usage is TRBJ2-1, with 8 bases lining up with TRBD2. Germline values: CDR1 SGHNT, CDR2 YYREEE (reference sequence). V shed 0 bases, J shed 4 bases, and the junction held 6 bases outside the gene matches. This CDR3 has 16 amino acids. CDR3 sequence (DNA): TGTGCCAGCAGCTTGGCAGGGCTAGCGGGTTACAATGAGCAGTTCTTC. It encodes CASSLAGLAGYNEQFF. Looking up the rest from reference TRBV5-4 and TRBJ2-1 gives the full variable domain: ETGVTQSPTHLIKTRGQQVTLRCSSQSGHNTVSWYQQALGQGPQFIFQYYREEENGRGNFPPRFSGLQFPNYSSELNVNALELDDSALYLCASSLAGLAGYNEQFFGPGTRLTVL.

The chain recombines TRBV28 with TRBJ1-4; the match to TRBD1 covers 8 bases. Per germline, CDR1 MDHEN and CDR2 SYDVKM. This CDR3 comprises 16 residues. V lost 2 bases and J lost 7; bases outside the gene matches: 9. DNA of the CDR3: TGTGCCAGCAGTTTACCCGGACAGGGATCGAGTGAAAAACTGTTTTTT. This encodes CASSLPGQGSSEKLFF.

In its sample, this clone was seen once. V gene TRBV4-1 combines with J gene TRBJ1-1; D call uncertain. CDR3 length: 15 residues. V dropped 0 bases and J dropped 8 bases, with 16 bases sitting between them. Germline assignment: CDR1 MGHRA and CDR2 YSYEKL. The CDR3 spells CASSQDEGWVTEAFF. In DNA form, the CDR3 reads TGCGCCAGCAGCCAAGACGAGGGTTGGGTAACGGAAGCTTTCTTT.

The J gene is TRBJ2-7, the V gene TRBV4-1; D is perhaps TRBD1 (6 bases). Trimming pared 3 bases from V and 1 base from J, leaving 13 bases between. The CDR3 sequence is 15 residues long. Germline V gives CDR1 MGHRA, CDR2 YSYEKL. The CDR3 sequence: CASSHPSRGSYEQYF. In DNA, the CDR3 is TGCGCCAGCAGCCACCCTTCCAGGGGTTCCTACGAGCAGTACTTC.